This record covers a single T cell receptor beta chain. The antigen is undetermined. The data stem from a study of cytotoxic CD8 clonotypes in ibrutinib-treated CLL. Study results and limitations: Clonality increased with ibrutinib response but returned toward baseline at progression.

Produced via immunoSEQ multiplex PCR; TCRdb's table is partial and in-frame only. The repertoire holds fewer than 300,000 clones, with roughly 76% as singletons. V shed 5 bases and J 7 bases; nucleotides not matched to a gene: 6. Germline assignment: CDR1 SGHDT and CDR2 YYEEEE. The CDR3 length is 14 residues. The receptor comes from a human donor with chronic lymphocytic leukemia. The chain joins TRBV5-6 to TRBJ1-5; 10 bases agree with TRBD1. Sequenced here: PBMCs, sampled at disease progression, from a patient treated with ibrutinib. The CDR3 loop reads CASSSGTGEQPQHF. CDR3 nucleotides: TGTGCCAGCAGTTCCGGGACAGGGGAACAGCCCCAGCATTTT.